These T cell receptor beta chains were read from a single sample in a study of CD8 T cells in ankylosing spondylitis. TCRdb used MiXCR to reprocess the 5' RACE reads, holding one entry per CDR3 protein. The sample carries roughly 200,000 distinct CDR3 sequences, roughly 13% recorded once. Sequencing input: blood, either unsorted or a sorted T cell fraction (not recorded which). These receptors all come from a male donor with ankylosing spondylitis or in good health (not recorded which). CDR3s include the opening cysteine and the closing phenylalanine or tryptophan. Each record gives: J gene, D gene, clone size, V gene, CDR3 protein, CDR3 DNA. D genes are given only for firm matches. Part of the rows lack a size; the others show once, few, many or a class for expanded clones.

>TRBJ1-2|-|few|TRBV7-8
CASSLGAGERYTF
TGTGCCAGCAGCTTAGGTGCGGGGGAACGCTACACCTTC
>TRBJ1-6|-|-|TRBV10-2
CASSPNSPLHF
TGCGCCAGCAGTCCTAATTCACCCCTCCACTTT
>TRBJ2-7|TRBD1|-|TRBV7-9
CASSSPGTGEYEQYF
TGTGCCAGCAGCTCCCCCGGGACAGGGGAATACGAGCAGTACTTC
>TRBJ2-5|-|-|TRBV7-9
CASSPSTGETQYF
TGTGCCAGCAGCCCGTCTACGGGGGAGACCCAGTACTTC
>TRBJ2-7|-|few|TRBV3-1
CASSQPGTLRYEQYF
TGTGCCAGCAGCCAGCCCGGGACATTACGCTACGAGCAGTACTTC
>TRBJ2-2|-|few|TRBV12-3/TRBV12-4
CASSLEVAGELFF
TGTGCCAGCAGTTTAGAAGTCGCCGGGGAGCTGTTTTTT
>TRBJ2-7|-|-|TRBV14
CASSQDALGGVRLDHSYEQYF
TGTGCCAGCAGCCAAGATGCCCTGGGTGGGGTCAGACTAGATCACTCCTACGAGCAGTACTTC
>TRBJ2-7|-|few|TRBV19
CASSISVGDEGYYEQYF
TGTGCCAGTAGTATCTCCGTGGGAGATGAAGGCTACTACGAGCAGTACTTC
>TRBJ2-7|-|many|TRBV10-2
CASSVLGGPYEQYF
TGCGCCAGCAGTGTGCTGGGGGGCCCCTACGAGCAGTACTTC
>TRBJ2-1|TRBD2|many|TRBV29-1
CSTTSGRDYEQFF
TGCAGCACGACTAGCGGGAGGGATTATGAGCAGTTCTTC
>TRBJ2-1|-|few|TRBV29-1
CSAGGLSGLVYNEQFF
TGCAGCGCAGGGGGGTTGTCGGGACTAGTCTACAATGAGCAGTTCTTC
>TRBJ2-3|-|-|TRBV15
CATSRDLWGTDTQYF
TGTGCCACCAGCAGAGATCTGTGGGGGACAGATACGCAGTATTTT
>TRBJ2-1|-|-|TRBV15
CATSRDTTRAPYNEQFF
TGTGCCACCAGCAGGGATACCACCCGGGCGCCATACAATGAGCAGTTCTTC
>TRBJ2-1|TRBD2|-|TRBV6-1
CASSRSGRALAYNEQFF
TGTGCCAGCAGTAGGAGCGGGAGGGCCTTGGCCTACAATGAGCAGTTCTTC
>TRBJ2-7|-|-|TRBV27
CASTPAGSAYEQYF
TGTGCCAGCACCCCGGCCGGGAGTGCCTACGAGCAGTACTTC
>TRBJ1-1|TRBD1|many|TRBV7-9
CASSLDAGQQAFF
TGTGCCAGCAGCTTAGACGCGGGACAGCAAGCTTTCTTT
>TRBJ2-1|-|few|TRBV12-3/TRBV12-4
CASSLGEIPYNEQFF
TGTGCCAGCAGTTTAGGGGAGATCCCCTACAATGAGCAGTTCTTC
>TRBJ2-2|-|few|TRBV6-2/TRBV6-3
CASDMTGGDTGELFF
TGTGCCAGCGATATGACGGGGGGCGACACCGGGGAGCTGTTTTTT
>TRBJ1-1|-|many|TRBV15
CATKSQGSAEAFF
TGTGCCACCAAATCCCAGGGAAGCGCTGAAGCTTTCTTT
>TRBJ2-1|-|-|TRBV30
CAWSVAGDNEQFF
TGTGCCTGGAGTGTAGCCGGGGACAATGAGCAGTTCTTC
>TRBJ2-1|TRBD1|once|TRBV6-1
CASSLGTGGVWEQFF
TGTGCCAGCAGCCTAGGGACAGGGGGCGTATGGGAGCAGTTCTTC
>TRBJ2-1|-|many|TRBV12-3/TRBV12-4
CASSLASSYNEQFF
TGTGCCAGCAGTTTAGCGAGCTCCTACAATGAGCAGTTCTTC
>TRBJ2-3|TRBD1|-|TRBV14
CASSQEGQGTDTQYF
TGTGCCAGCAGCCAAGAGGGACAGGGCACAGATACGCAGTATTTT
>TRBJ2-7|TRBD2|few|TRBV2
CASSEAETTSGDLYEQYF
TGTGCCAGCAGTGAGGCCGAAACGACTAGCGGGGACCTCTACGAGCAGTACTTC
>TRBJ1-2|-|-|TRBV6-1
CASSAREGNGYTF
TGTGCCAGCAGTGCCAGGGAAGGGAATGGCTACACCTTC
>TRBJ1-1|-|few|TRBV7-9
CASSPNDGLNTEAFF
TGTGCCAGCAGCCCGAACGACGGACTGAACACTGAAGCTTTCTTT
>TRBJ2-7|-|few|TRBV12-3/TRBV12-4
CASSLGDFSYEQYF
TGTGCCAGCAGCTTGGGGGACTTTTCCTACGAGCAGTACTTC
>TRBJ2-2|TRBD2|-|TRBV12-3/TRBV12-4
CASSLAGGLTGELFF
TGTGCCAGCAGTCTAGCGGGAGGCCTCACCGGGGAGCTGTTTTTT
>TRBJ2-1|-|many|TRBV5-1
CASSLEASNEQFF
TGCGCCAGCAGCTTGGAAGCGTCAAATGAGCAGTTCTTC
>TRBJ1-1|-|few|TRBV4-1
CASSPTGPARTEAFF
TGCGCCAGCAGCCCGACAGGACCAGCTAGGACTGAAGCTTTCTTT
>TRBJ2-7|TRBD2|many|TRBV10-2
CASSESDVELAGGPSEQYF
TGCGCCAGCAGTGAGTCCGACGTCGAACTAGCGGGAGGGCCGAGTGAGCAGTACTTC
>TRBJ1-5|-|few|TRBV4-1
CASSQEWAGNQPQHF
TGCGCCAGCAGCCAAGAGTGGGCAGGGAATCAGCCCCAGCATTTT
>TRBJ2-7|TRBD2|-|TRBV10-3
CAIRGTSGSAAALHSYEQYF
TGTGCCATCAGGGGGACTAGCGGGAGCGCCGCGGCCTTACACTCCTACGAGCAGTACTTC
>TRBJ2-5|TRBD2|many|TRBV4-1
CASSQFMGLAGSLRQETQYF
TGCGCCAGCAGCCAATTCATGGGACTAGCGGGGAGTCTTCGCCAAGAGACCCAGTACTTC
>TRBJ1-1|-|few|TRBV7-8
CASSSRRSRGNTEAFF
TGTGCCAGCAGCTCTCGCCGATCCAGGGGGAACACTGAAGCTTTCTTT
>TRBJ1-5|TRBD1|-|TRBV7-9
CASSLEEDRDQPQHF
TGTGCCAGCAGCTTAGAGGAGGACAGGGACCAGCCCCAGCATTTT
>TRBJ1-1|TRBD1|-|TRBV2
CASSQRQGMNTEAFF
TGTGCCAGCAGTCAACGACAGGGAATGAACACTGAAGCTTTCTTT
>TRBJ2-7|TRBD2|-|TRBV4-1
CASSQDRNSGRFEQYF
TGCGCCAGCAGCCAAGATCGGAATAGCGGGAGGTTCGAGCAGTACTTC
>TRBJ1-1|-|few|TRBV6-5
CASSYVLQGNTEAFF
TGTGCCAGCAGTTACGTCCTACAGGGGAACACTGAAGCTTTCTTT
>TRBJ2-7|TRBD1|-|TRBV12-3/TRBV12-4
CASSLTGVGAYEQYF
TGTGCCAGCAGTTTAACAGGGGTTGGGGCCTACGAGCAGTACTTC
>TRBJ1-5|TRBD1|few|TRBV27
CASSTTGANQPQHF
TGTGCCAGCAGCACCACAGGGGCCAATCAGCCCCAGCATTTT
>TRBJ1-5|-|few|TRBV13
CASSRATQPQHF
TGTGCCAGCAGCCGAGCAACTCAGCCCCAGCATTTT
>TRBJ1-5|-|-|TRBV30
CAWSVRWGKGDQPQHF
TGTGCCTGGAGTGTACGGTGGGGGAAGGGGGATCAGCCCCAGCATTTT
>TRBJ2-2|TRBD1|few|TRBV11-3
CASSSPGTDTGELFF
TGTGCCAGCAGCTCCCCAGGGACAGACACCGGGGAGCTGTTTTTT
>TRBJ2-7|TRBD2|-|TRBV6-1
CASSEAWAGGSYEQYF
TGTGCCAGCAGTGAAGCCTGGGCGGGAGGCTCCTACGAGCAGTACTTC
>TRBJ2-3|-|few|TRBV27
CASSFRPWASTDTQYF
TGTGCCAGCAGTTTTAGACCCTGGGCAAGCACAGATACGCAGTATTTT
>TRBJ2-3|TRBD2|few|TRBV7-9
CASSPPGGSDTQYF
TGTGCCAGCAGTCCCCCGGGGGGGTCGGATACGCAGTATTTT
>TRBJ2-3|TRBD2|many|TRBV5-1
CASSFTSVSTDTQYF
TGCGCCAGCAGCTTCACTAGCGTCAGCACAGATACGCAGTATTTT
>TRBJ2-1|TRBD2|many|TRBV12-3/TRBV12-4
CASSSLAGDSYNEQFF
TGTGCCAGCAGTTCACTAGCGGGAGACTCCTACAATGAGCAGTTCTTC
>TRBJ2-1|TRBD1|-|TRBV2
CASENTGQGDNEQFF
TGTGCCAGCGAGAACACCGGGCAGGGGGACAATGAGCAGTTCTTC
>TRBJ2-2|-|-|TRBV6-1
CASSERAGDSTGELFF
TGTGCCAGCAGTGAAAGGGCAGGGGATAGTACCGGGGAGCTGTTTTTT
>TRBJ2-5|-|-|TRBV6-1
CASSPSTGLRETQYF
TGTGCCAGCAGCCCTAGTACAGGGCTTCGAGAGACCCAGTACTTC
>TRBJ2-1|-|-|TRBV11-2
CASSSLGVQYNEQFF
TGTGCCAGCAGCTCCTTGGGGGTCCAGTACAATGAGCAGTTCTTC
>TRBJ2-3|TRBD2|many|TRBV7-2
CASSPYSGDTQYF
TGTGCCAGCAGCCCATATAGCGGGGATACGCAGTATTTT
>TRBJ1-1|-|-|TRBV10-3
CAITQGNTEAFF
TGTGCCATCACGCAGGGTAACACTGAAGCTTTCTTT
>TRBJ2-3|-|few|TRBV11-2
CASSPGLITDTQYF
TGTGCCAGCAGCCCGGGACTTATCACAGATACGCAGTATTTT
>TRBJ2-2|-|many|TRBV30
CTLKSQTGDTGELFF
TGTACATTAAAATCCCAGACAGGAGATACCGGGGAGCTGTTTTTT
>TRBJ2-1|-|-|TRBV5-6
CASSLTRKEQFF
TGTGCCAGCAGCTTGACCCGGAAGGAGCAGTTCTTC
>TRBJ2-7|TRBD2|few|TRBV6-5
CASSYGGGLAEQYF
TGTGCCAGCAGTTACGGCGGGGGACTAGCCGAGCAGTACTTC
>TRBJ2-1|TRBD1|few|TRBV12-3/TRBV12-4
CASRPDRDYNEQFF
TGTGCCAGCAGACCGGACAGGGACTACAATGAGCAGTTCTTC